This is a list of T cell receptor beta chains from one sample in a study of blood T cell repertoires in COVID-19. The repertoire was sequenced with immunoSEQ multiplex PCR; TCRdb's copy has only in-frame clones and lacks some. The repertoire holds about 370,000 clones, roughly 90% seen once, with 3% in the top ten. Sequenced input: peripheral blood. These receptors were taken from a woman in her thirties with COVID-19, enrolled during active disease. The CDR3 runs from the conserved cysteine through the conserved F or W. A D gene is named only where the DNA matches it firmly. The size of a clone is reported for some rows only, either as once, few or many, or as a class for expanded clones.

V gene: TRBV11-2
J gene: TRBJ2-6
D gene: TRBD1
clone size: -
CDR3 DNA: TGTGCCAGCAGCTTAGGACAGGGTTTTTCCTCTGGGGCCAACGTCCTGACTTTC
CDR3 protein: CASSLGQGFSSGANVLTF

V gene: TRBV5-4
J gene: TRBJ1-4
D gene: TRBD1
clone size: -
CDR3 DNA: TGTGCCAGCAGCCAGGGGGACAGGGGACGAGAAAAACTGTTTTTT
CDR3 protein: CASSQGDRGREKLFF

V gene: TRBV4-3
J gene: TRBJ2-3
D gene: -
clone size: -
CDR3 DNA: TGCGCCAGCAGCCAAGACACAGGCCGCGGCACAGATACGCAGTATTTT
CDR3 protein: CASSQDTGRGTDTQYF

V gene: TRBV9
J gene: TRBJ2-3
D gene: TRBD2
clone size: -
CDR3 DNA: TGTGCCAGCAGCGTAGCATTAGCGGGAGGAAAGACGCAGTATTTT
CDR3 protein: CASSVALAGGKTQYF

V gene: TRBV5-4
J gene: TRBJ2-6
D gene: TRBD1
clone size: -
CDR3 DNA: TGTGCCAGCTATTTCACAGGGGGCGCAGGTGGGGCCAACGTCCTGACTTTC
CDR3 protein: CASYFTGGAGGANVLTF

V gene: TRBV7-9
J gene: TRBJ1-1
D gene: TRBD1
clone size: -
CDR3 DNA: TGTGCCAGCAGCTTAGGGAGACTACAGGGGTGGAACACTGAAGCTTTCTTT
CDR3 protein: CASSLGRLQGWNTEAFF

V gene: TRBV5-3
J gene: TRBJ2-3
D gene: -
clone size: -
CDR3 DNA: TGTGCCAGAAGCGTACAGGGTGGCACAGATACGCAGTATTTT
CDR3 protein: CARSVQGGTDTQYF

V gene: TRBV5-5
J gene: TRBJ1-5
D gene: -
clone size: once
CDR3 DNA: TGTGCCAGCAGCTGGAGAGGTGAGAGCAATCAGCCCCAGCATTTT
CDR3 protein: CASSWRGESNQPQHF

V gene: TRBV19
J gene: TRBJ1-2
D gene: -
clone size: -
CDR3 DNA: TGTGCCAGTAGTATCGGTGCAGGGACAAGCGGCTACACCTTC
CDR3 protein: CASSIGAGTSGYTF

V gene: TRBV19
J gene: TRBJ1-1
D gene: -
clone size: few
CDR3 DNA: TGTGCCAGTAGTATTTACCAGGGAATGACTGAAGCTTTCTTT
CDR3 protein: CASSIYQGMTEAFF

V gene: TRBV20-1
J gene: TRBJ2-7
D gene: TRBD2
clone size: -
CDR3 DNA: TGCAGTAGCGGGGGGGCGGAGGAGCAGTACTTC
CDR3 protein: CSSGGAEEQYF

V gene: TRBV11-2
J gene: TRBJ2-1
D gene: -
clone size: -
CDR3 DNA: TGTGCCAGCAGCTTTGGGGGCCCCTCCTACAATGAGCAGTTCTTC
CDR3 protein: CASSFGGPSYNEQFF

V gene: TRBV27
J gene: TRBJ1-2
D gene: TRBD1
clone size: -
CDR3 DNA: TGTGCCAGCAGTCCCCGACAGGGCGGTTTTGAGAACTATGGCTACACCTTC
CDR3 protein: CASSPRQGGFENYGYTF

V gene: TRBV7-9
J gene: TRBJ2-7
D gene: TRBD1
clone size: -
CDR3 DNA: TGTGCCAGCAGCTTAACAGGGGGCAGCGAGCAGTACTTC
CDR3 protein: CASSLTGGSEQYF

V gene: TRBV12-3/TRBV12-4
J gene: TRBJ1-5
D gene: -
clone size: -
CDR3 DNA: TGTGCCAGCAGCCCAGGGGCGGGTCAGCCCCAGCATTTT
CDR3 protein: CASSPGAGQPQHF

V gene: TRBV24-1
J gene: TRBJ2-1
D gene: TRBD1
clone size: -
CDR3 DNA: TGTGCCACCGAGGGACAGGGGTTCTACAATGAGCAGTTCTTC
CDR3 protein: CATEGQGFYNEQFF

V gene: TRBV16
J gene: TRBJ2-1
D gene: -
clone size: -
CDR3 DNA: TGTGCCAGCAGCCAAGAGGATGAGCAGTTCTTC
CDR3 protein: CASSQEDEQFF

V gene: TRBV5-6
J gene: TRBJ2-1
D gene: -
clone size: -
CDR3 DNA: TGTGCCAGCAGCTTGGGGACTGGCAATGAGCAGTTCTTC
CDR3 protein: CASSLGTGNEQFF

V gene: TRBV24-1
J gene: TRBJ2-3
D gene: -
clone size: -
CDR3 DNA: TGTGCCACCAGTGATACCAGGGGCAGCACAGATACGCAGTATTTT
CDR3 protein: CATSDTRGSTDTQYF

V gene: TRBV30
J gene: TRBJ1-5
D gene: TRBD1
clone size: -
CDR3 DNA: TGTGCCTGGAGCGAACCAGGGGGTGGCAATCAGCCCCAGCATTTT
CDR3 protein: CAWSEPGGGNQPQHF

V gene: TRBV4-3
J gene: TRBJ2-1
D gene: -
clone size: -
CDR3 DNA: TGCGCCAGCAGCCAAGATCCGAACGCGTTCAATGAGCAGTTCTTC
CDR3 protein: CASSQDPNAFNEQFF

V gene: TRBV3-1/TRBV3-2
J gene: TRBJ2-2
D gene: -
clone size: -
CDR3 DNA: TGTGCCAGCAGCCAAGTATACGGGGAGCTGTTTTTT
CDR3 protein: CASSQVYGELFF

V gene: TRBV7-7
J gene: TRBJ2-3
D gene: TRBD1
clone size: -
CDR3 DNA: TGTGCTAGCAGCTCAGGACAGGTGCCCCCAGATACGCAGTATTTT
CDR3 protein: CASSSGQVPPDTQYF

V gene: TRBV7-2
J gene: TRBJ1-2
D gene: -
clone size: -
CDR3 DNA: TGTGCCAGCAGCTCGACACATCAGGATTATGGCTACACCTTC
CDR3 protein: CASSSTHQDYGYTF

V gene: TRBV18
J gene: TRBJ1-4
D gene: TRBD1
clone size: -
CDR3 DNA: TGTGCCAGCTCGCGAGGACAGGGCGATAATGAAAAACTGTTTTTT
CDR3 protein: CASSRGQGDNEKLFF

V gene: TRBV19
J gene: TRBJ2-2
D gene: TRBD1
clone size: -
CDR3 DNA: TGTGCCAGTAGTCCTCAGGGGGCCGGGGAGCTGTTTTTT
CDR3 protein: CASSPQGAGELFF

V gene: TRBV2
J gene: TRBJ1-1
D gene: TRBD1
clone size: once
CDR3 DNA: TGTGCCAGCAGCAGAACAGGGGCCCGAATAAATACTGAAGCTTTCTTT
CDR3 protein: CASSRTGARINTEAFF

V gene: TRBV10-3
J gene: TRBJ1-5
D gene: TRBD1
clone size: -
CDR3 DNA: TGTGCCATCAGGGTGGACAGGGAGGATCAGCCCCAGCATTTT
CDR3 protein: CAIRVDREDQPQHF

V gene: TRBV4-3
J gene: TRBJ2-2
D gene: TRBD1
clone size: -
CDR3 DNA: TGCGCCAGCAGCCAGGACGGACAGGGACCTCTGTCCGGGGAGCTGTTTTTT
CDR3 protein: CASSQDGQGPLSGELFF

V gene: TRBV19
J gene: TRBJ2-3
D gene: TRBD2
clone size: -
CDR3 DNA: TGTGCCAGTAGTAATCCGGGAGGGCCTAGCACAGATACGCAGTATTTT
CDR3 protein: CASSNPGGPSTDTQYF

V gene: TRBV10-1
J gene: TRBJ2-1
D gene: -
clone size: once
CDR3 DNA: TGCGCCAGCAGTACTGACAGGAACAATGAGCAGTTCTTC
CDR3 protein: CASSTDRNNEQFF

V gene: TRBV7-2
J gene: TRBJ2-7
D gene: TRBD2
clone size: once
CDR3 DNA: TGTGCCAGCAGCTTAGGCCGGGGGGGCTCGGGCTACGAGCAGTACTTC
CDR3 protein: CASSLGRGGSGYEQYF

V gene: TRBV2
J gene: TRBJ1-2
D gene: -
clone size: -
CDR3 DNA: TGTGCCAGCAGGACCGCGGGGGCGTACTATGGCTACACCTTC
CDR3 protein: CASRTAGAYYGYTF

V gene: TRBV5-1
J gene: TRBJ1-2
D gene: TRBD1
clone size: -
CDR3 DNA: TGCGCCAGCAGCTCAAGGACAGGGTCAAACTATGGCTACACCTTC
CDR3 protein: CASSSRTGSNYGYTF

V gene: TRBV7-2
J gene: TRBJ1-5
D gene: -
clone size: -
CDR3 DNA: TGTGCCAGCACGGGGGGAGGGGGGCTAAATAGCAATCAGCCCCAGCATTTT
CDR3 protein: CASTGGGGLNSNQPQHF